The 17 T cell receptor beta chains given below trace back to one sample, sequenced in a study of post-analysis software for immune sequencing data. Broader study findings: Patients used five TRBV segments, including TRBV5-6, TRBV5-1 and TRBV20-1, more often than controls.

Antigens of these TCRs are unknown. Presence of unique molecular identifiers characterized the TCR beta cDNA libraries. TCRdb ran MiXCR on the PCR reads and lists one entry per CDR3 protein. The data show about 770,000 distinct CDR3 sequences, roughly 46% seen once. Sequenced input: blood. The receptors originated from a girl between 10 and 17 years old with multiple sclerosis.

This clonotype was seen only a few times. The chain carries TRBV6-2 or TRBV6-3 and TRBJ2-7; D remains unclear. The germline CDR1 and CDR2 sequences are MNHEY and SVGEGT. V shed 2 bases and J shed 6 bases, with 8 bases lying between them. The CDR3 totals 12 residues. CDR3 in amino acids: CASSYQDLEQYF. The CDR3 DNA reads TGTGCCAGCAGTTACCAGGACCTCGAGCAGTACTTC.

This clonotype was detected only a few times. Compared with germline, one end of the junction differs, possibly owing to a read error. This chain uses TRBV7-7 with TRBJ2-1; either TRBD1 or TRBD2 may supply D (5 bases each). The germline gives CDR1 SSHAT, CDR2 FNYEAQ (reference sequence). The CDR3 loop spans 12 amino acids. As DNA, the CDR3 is TGTGCTAGCAGCCCCTCGGGGCATGAGCAGTTCTTC. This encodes CASSPSGHEQFF.

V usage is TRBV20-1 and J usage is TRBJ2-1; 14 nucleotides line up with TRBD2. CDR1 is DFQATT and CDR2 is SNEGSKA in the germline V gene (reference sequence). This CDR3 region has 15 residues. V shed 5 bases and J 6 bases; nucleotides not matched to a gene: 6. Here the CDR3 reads CSAPRLAGGSNEQFF. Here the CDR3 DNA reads TGCAGTGCTCCCAGACTAGCGGGAGGGAGCAATGAGCAGTTCTTC.

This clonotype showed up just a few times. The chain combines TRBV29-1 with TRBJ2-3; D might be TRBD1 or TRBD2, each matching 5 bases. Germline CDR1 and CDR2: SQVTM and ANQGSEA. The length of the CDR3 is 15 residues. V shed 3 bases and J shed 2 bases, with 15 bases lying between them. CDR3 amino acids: CSVEGTEKDTDTQYF. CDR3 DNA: TGCAGCGTTGAGGGGACGGAGAAAGACACAGATACGCAGTATTTT.

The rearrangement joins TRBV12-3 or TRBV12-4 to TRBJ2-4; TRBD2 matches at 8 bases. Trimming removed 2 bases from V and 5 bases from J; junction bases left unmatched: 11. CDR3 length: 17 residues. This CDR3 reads CASSLYERELAQNIQYF. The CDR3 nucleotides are TGTGCCAGCAGTTTATATGAGCGGGAGTTGGCGCAAAACATTCAGTACTTC.

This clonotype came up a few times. In DNA, the CDR3 is TGTGCCAGCGGGGCCCGCGGGGAGCAGTTCTTC. This translates into CASGARGEQFF. The chain links TRBV7-6 to TRBJ2-1; D possibly matches TRBD1 or TRBD2 (5 bases each). Trimming removed 8 bases from V and 10 bases from J, with 12 bases in between. Per the germline V gene, CDR1 is SGHVS and CDR2 is FNYEAQ. The CDR3 covers 11 residues.

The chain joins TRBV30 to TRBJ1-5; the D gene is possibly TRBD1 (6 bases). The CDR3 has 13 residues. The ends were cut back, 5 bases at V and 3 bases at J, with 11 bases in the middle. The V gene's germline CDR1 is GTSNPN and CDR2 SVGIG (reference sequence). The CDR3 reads CAWSRGVNQPQHF. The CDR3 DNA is TGTGCCTGGTCTAGGGGGGTCAATCAGCCCCAGCATTTT.

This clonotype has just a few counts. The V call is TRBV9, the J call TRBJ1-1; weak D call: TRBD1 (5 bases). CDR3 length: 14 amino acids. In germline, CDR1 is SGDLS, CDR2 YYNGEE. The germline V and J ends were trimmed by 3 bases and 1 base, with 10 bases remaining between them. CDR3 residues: CASSAGGGNTEAFF. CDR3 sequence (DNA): TGTGCCAGCAGCGCCGGGGGAGGGAACACTGAAGCTTTCTTT.

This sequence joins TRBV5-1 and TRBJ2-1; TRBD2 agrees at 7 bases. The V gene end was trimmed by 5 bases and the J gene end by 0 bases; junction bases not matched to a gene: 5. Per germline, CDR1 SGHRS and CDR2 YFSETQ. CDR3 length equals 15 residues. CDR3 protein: CASSNRTSSYNEQFF. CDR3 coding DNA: TGCGCCAGCAGTAATCGGACTAGCTCCTACAATGAGCAGTTCTTC.

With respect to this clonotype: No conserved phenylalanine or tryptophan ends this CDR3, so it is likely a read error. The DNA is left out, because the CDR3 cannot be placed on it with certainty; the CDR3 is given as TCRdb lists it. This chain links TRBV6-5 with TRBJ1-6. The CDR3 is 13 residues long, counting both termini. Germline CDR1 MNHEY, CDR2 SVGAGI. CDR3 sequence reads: CASSYRDSAPPHL.

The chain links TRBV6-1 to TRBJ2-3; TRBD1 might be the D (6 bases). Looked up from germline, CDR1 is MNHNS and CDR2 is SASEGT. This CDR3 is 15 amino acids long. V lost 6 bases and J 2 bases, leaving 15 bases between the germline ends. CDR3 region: CASRAGTPNTDTQYF. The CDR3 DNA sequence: TGTGCCAGCAGGGCCGGGACACCTAACACAGATACGCAGTATTTT.

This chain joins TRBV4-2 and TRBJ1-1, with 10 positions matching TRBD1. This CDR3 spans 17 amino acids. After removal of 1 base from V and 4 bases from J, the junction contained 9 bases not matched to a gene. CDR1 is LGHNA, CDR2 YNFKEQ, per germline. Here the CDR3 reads CASSQVSTGGGGTEAFF. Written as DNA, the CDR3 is TGTGCCAGCAGCCAAGTGTCGACAGGGGGCGGCGGCACTGAAGCTTTCTTT.

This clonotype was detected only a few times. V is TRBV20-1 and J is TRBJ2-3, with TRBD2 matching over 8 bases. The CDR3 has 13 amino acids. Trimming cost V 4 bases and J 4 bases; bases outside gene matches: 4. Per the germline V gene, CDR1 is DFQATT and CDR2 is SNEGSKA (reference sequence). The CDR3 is CSAIRGGADTQYF. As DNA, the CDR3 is TGCAGTGCTATTCGGGGGGGCGCAGATACGCAGTATTTT.

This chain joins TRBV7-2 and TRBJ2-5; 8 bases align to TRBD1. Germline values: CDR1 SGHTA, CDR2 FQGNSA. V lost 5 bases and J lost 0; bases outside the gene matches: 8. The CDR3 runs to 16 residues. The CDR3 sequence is CASSIGQGMYQETQYF. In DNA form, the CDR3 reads TGTGCCAGCAGCATCGGACAGGGAATGTACCAAGAGACCCAGTACTTC. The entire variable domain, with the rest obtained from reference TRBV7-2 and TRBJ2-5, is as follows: GAGVSQSPSNKVTEKGKDVELRCDPISGHTALYWYRQSLGQGLEFLIYFQGNSAPDKSGLPSDRFSAERTGGSVSTLTIQRTQQEDSAVYLCASSIGQGMYQETQYFGPGTRLLVL.

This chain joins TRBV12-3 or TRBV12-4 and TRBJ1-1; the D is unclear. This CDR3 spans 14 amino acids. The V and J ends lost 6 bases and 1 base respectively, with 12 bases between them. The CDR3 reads CASRLSGWNTEAFF. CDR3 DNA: TGTGCCAGCAGACTCTCGGGTTGGAACACTGAAGCTTTCTTT.

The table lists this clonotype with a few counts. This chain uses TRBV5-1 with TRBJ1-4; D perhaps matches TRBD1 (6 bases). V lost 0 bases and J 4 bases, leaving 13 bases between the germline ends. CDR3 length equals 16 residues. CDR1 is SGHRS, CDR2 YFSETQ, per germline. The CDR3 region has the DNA TGCGCCAGCAGCTTGGATTTGGGGGCGAGTAATGAAAAACTGTTTTTT. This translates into CASSLDLGASNEKLFF.

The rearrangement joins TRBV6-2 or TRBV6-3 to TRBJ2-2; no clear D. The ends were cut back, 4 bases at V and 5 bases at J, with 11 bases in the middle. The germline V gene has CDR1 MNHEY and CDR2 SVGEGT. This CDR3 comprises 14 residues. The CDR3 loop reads CASSSGRVTGELFF. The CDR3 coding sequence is TGTGCCAGCAGTTCGGGTCGGGTTACCGGGGAGCTGTTTTTT.